Listed below are T cell receptor beta chains from one sample, sequenced in a study of CD8 T cells in ankylosing spondylitis. MiXCR was run by TCRdb on the 5' RACE reads, yielding one entry per CDR3 protein. Found here are roughly 130,000 distinct CDR3 sequences, roughly a tenth of them singletons; the top ten hold 2.5% to 3.5%. The sample taken for sequencing was blood, either unsorted or a sorted T cell fraction (not recorded which). These receptors originate from a male donor with ankylosing spondylitis or in good health (not recorded which). CDR3s include the opening cysteine and the closing phenylalanine or tryptophan. The D gene is left open where the match is weak. The size field is filled for only some rows; it gives once, few, many or a size class.

clone_size	v_call	j_call	d_call	cdr3_aa	cdr3_nt
NA	TRBV7-2	TRBJ2-7	TRBD2	CASSLLREPSYEQYF	TGTGCCAGCAGCTTATTGCGGGAGCCCTCCTACGAGCAGTACTTC
few	TRBV10-3	TRBJ1-1	NA	CAVGRRGTGEAFF	TGTGCCGTCGGCCGTAGGGGAACGGGGGAAGCTTTCTTT
many	TRBV20-1	TRBJ1-2	TRBD1	CSARENTDRGLRGYTF	TGCAGTGCTAGAGAAAACACGGACAGGGGGCTACGGGGCTACACCTTC
many	TRBV20-1	TRBJ2-1	NA	CSASHGGYNEQFF	TGCAGTGCTAGCCACGGAGGCTACAATGAGCAGTTCTTC
many	TRBV7-2	TRBJ2-3	NA	CASSLARLADTQYF	TGTGCCAGCAGCTTAGCGCGGTTGGCAGATACGCAGTATTTT
many	TRBV28	TRBJ2-7	TRBD2	CASSFRGLVIEQYF	TGTGCCAGCAGTTTCCGGGGACTAGTAATCGAGCAGTACTTC
many	TRBV12-3/TRBV12-4	TRBJ2-3	TRBD2	CASSLGRVVAGWTDTQYF	TGTGCCAGCAGTTTAGGACGAGTTGTAGCGGGGTGGACAGATACGCAGTATTTT
many	TRBV5-1	TRBJ2-2	NA	CASRDTHPGELFF	TGCGCCAGCAGGGACACCCATCCGGGGGAGCTGTTTTTT
many	TRBV18	TRBJ1-2	NA	CASSPRESTKYGYTF	TGTGCCAGCTCACCACGGGAATCGACGAAGTATGGCTACACCTTC
many	TRBV20-1	TRBJ2-7	TRBD1	CSALPDQDRSYEQYF	TGCAGTGCTCTCCCCGATCAGGACAGGTCCTACGAGCAGTACTTC
few	TRBV7-2	TRBJ2-1	TRBD2	CASSLVGGTNYNEQFF	TGTGCCAGCAGCTTAGTGGGGGGGACTAACTACAATGAGCAGTTCTTC
many	TRBV5-1	TRBJ1-3	NA	CASSFRPMETRSGNTIYF	TGCGCCAGCAGCTTCCGTCCGATGGAGACCCGCTCTGGAAACACCATATATTTT
many	TRBV7-2	TRBJ2-1	NA	CASSPVSIEQFF	TGTGCCAGCAGCCCAGTGAGTATTGAGCAGTTCTTC
many	TRBV20-1	TRBJ2-3	NA	CSASFDRSTDTQYF	TGCAGTGCTTCATTCGACAGGAGCACAGATACGCAGTATTTT